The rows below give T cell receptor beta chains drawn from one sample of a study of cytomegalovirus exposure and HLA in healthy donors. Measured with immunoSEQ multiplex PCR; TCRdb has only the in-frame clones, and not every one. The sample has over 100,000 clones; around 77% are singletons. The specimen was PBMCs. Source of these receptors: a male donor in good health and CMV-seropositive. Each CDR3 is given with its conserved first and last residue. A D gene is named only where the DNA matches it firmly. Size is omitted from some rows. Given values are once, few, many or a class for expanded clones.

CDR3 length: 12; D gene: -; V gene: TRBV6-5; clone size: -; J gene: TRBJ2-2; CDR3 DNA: TGTGCCAGCAGTGGTTCGGTCCGGGAGCTGTTTTTT; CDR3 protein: CASSGSVRELFF
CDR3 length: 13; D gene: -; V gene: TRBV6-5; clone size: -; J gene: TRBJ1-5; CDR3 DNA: TGTGCCAGCAGGAACAGGGCCGGTCAGCCCCTGCATTTT; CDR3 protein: CASRNRAGQPLHF
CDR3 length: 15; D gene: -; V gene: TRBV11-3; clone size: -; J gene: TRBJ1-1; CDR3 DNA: TGTGCCAGCAGCTTAGGGGCAGGGGTCAACACTGAAGCTTTCTTT; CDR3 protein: CASSLGAGVNTEAFF
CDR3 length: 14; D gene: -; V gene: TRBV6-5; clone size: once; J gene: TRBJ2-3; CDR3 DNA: TGTGCCAGCAGTTACGGACAGAGCACAGATACGCAGTATTTT; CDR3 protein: CASSYGQSTDTQYF
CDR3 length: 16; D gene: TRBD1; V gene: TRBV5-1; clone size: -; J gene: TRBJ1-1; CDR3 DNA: TGCGCCAGCAGTAACAGGGGGCTCGAAATGAACACTGAAGCTTTCTTT; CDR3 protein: CASSNRGLEMNTEAFF
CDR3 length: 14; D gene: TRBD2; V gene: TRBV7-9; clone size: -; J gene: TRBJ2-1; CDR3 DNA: TGTGCCAGCAGCCTCGGGACTACCTCTGGCGAGCAGTTCTTC; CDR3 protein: CASSLGTTSGEQFF
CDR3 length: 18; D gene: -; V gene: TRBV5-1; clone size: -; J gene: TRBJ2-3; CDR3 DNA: TGCGCCAGCAGCTTGGCAGCGTGGGCAGGGGAGAGCACAGATACGCAGTATTTT; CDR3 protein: CASSLAAWAGESTDTQYF
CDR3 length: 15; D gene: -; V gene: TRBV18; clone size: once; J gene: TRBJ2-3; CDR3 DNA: TGTGCCAGCTCACCCAATCAGGGTCGGACAGATACGCAGTATTTT; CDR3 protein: CASSPNQGRTDTQYF
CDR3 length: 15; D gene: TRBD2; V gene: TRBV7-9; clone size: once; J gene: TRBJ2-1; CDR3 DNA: TGTGCCAGCAGCCCTGCAGCGGGAGTAATCAATGAGCAGTTCTTC; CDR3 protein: CASSPAAGVINEQFF
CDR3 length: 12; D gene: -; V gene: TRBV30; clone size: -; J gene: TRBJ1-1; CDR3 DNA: TGTGCCTGGAAGCGGGCGGCCACTGAAGCTTTCTTT; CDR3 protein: CAWKRAATEAFF
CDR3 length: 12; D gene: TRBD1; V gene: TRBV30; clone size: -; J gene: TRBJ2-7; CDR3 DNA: TGTGCCTGGGACAGGGGTACCTACGAGCAGTACTTC; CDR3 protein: CAWDRGTYEQYF
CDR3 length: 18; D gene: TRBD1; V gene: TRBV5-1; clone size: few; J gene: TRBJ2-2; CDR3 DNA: TGCGCCAGCAGCTTATCGACCGGGACAGATTCTTCTACCGGGGAGCTGTTTTTT; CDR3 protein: CASSLSTGTDSSTGELFF
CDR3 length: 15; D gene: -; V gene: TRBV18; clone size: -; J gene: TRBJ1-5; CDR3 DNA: TGTGCCAGCTCTGCAGGCCGTAGCGACAATCAGCCCCAGCATTTT; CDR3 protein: CASSAGRSDNQPQHF
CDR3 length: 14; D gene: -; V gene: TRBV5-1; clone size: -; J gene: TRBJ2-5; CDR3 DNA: TGCGCCAGCAGCTTGGCACTAGCCGCCGAGACCCAGTACTTC; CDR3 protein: CASSLALAAETQYF
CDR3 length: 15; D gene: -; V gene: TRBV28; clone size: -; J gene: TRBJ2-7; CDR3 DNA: TGTGCCAGCACAAATCCAGGGGCTCGGAGTAGCGAGCAGTACTTC; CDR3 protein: CASTNPGARSSEQYF
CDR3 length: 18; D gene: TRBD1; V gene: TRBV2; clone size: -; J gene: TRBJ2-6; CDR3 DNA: TGTGCCAGCAGTTCTGTCCCGGGACAGGGCTCTGGGGCCAACGGCCTGACTTTC; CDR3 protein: CASSSVPGQGSGANGLTF
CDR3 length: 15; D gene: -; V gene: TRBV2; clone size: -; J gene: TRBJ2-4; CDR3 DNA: TGTGCCAGCAGTCGATGGGGCATAGCCAAAAACATTCAGTACTTC; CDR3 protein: CASSRWGIAKNIQYF
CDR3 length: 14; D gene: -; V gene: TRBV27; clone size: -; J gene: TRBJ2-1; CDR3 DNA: TGTGCCAGCAGTTTTAGCCTTTCCTACAATGAGCAGTTCTTC; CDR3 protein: CASSFSLSYNEQFF
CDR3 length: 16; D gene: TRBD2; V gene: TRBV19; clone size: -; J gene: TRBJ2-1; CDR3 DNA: TGTGCCAGTAACTTAGCGGGGTTGAGCTCCTACAATGAGCAGTTCTTC; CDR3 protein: CASNLAGLSSYNEQFF
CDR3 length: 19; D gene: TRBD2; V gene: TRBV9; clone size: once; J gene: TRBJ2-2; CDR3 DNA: TGTGCCAGCAGCGCCACAGGGCGCCAGCGGGAGGGTTACACCGGGGAGCTGTTTTTT; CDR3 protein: CASSATGRQREGYTGELFF
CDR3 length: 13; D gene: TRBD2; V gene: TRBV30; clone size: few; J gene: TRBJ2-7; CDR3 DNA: TGTGCCTGGAGTAAGCGGGGGGGCGGCGAGCAGTACTTC; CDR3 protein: CAWSKRGGGEQYF
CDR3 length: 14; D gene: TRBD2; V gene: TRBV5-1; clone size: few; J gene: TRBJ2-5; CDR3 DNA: TGCGCCAGCAGCTTGGCTAGCGGGACAGAGACCCAGTACTTC; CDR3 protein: CASSLASGTETQYF
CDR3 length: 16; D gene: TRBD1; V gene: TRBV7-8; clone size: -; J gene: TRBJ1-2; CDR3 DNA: TGTGCCAGCAGCTTTCGAGTCCCGCAGGGGGCCAATGGCTACACCTTC; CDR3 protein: CASSFRVPQGANGYTF
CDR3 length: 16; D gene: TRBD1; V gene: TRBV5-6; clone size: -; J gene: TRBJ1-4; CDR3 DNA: TGTGCCAGCAGCCGGACAGGTGGGGGTTTTAATGAAAAACTGTTTTTT; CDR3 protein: CASSRTGGGFNEKLFF
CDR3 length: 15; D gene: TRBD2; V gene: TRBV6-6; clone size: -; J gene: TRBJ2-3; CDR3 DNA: TGTGCCAGCAGTTACTCTCGGGGGGGCAGAGATACGCAGTATTTT; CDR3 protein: CASSYSRGGRDTQYF
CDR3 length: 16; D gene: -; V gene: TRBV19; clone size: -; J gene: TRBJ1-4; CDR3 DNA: TGTGCCAGTAGTAGGTGGGGCGCCTCAACTAATGAAAAACTGTTTTTT; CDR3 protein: CASSRWGASTNEKLFF
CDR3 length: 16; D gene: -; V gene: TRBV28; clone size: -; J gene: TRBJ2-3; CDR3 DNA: TGTGCCAGCAGTTTATTGGACTGGGCTAGCACAGATACGCAGTATTTT; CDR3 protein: CASSLLDWASTDTQYF
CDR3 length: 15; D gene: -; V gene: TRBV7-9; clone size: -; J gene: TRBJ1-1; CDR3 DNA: TGTGCCAGCAGCTTAGCGCAAAGCGGAGGCGCTGAAGCTTTCTTT; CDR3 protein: CASSLAQSGGAEAFF
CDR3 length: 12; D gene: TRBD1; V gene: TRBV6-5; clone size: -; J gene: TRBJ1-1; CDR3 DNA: TGTGCCAGTGGGACAGCGAACACTGAAGCTTTCTTT; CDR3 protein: CASGTANTEAFF
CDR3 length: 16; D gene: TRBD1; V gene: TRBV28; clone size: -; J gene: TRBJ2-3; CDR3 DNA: TGTGCCAGCAGTTTCCGTAGGACAGGGGGCGCTTATACGCAGTATTTT; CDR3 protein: CASSFRRTGGAYTQYF
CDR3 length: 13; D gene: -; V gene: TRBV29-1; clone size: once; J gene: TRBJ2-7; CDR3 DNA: TGCAGCGTTGTCACAGCCTATTCCTACGAGCAGTACTTC; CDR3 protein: CSVVTAYSYEQYF
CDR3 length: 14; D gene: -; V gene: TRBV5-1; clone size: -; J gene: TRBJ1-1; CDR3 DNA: TGCGCCAGCAGCTCCAGCGCTATGAACACTGAAGCTTTCTTT; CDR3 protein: CASSSSAMNTEAFF
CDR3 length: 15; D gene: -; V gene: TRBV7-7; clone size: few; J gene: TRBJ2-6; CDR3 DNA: TGTGCCAGCAGCCCTGGGGCCTCTGGGGCCAACGTCCTGACTTTC; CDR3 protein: CASSPGASGANVLTF
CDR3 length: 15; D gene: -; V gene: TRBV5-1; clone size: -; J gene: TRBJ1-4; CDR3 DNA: TGCGCCAGCAGCTTGTCGGGCTCGGGGAAAGAAAAACTGTTTTTT; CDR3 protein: CASSLSGSGKEKLFF
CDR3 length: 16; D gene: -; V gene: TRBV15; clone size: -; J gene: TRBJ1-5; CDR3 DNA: TGTGCCACCAGCAGAGGATCAGGGTATAGCAATCAGCCCCAGCATTTT; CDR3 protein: CATSRGSGYSNQPQHF
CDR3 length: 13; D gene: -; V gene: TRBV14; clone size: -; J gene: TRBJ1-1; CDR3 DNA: TGTGCCAGCAGCCAGATCCTTCAGGGTACAACTTTCTTT; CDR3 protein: CASSQILQGTTFF
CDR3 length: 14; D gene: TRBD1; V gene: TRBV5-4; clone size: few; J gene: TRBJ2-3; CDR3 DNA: TGTGCCAGCAGCCTAGGGACAGGGGCAGATACGCAGTATTTT; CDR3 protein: CASSLGTGADTQYF
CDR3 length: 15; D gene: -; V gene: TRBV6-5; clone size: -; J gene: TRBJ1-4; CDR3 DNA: TGTGCCAGCAGTCCAGGACAGTACGATAATGAAAAACTGTTTTTT; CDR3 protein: CASSPGQYDNEKLFF
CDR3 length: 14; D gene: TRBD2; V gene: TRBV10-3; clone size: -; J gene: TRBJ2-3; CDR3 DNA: TGTGCCATCAGCGGACTAGCGGGAAGAGATACGCAGTATTTT; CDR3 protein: CAISGLAGRDTQYF
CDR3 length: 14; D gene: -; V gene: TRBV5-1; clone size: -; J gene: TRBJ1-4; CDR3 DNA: TGCGCCAGCAGCTTGGAGCCCGCTAATGAAAAACTGTTTTTT; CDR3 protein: CASSLEPANEKLFF
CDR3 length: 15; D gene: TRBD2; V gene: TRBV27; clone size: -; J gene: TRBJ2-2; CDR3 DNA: TGTGCCAGCAAAGAGACTAGCGGGAGTGGCGGGGAGCTGTTTTTT; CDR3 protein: CASKETSGSGGELFF
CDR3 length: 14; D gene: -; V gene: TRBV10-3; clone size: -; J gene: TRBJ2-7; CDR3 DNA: TGTGCCATCAGTGGAACTAGTAGGTCCTACGAGCAGTACTTC; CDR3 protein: CAISGTSRSYEQYF
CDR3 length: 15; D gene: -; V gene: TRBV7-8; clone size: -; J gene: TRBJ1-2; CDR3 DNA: TGTGCCAGCAGCTTAGGTCCCGGGACAAGCTATGGCTACACCTTC; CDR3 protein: CASSLGPGTSYGYTF
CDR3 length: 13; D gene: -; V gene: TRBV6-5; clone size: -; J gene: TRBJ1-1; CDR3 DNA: TGTGCCAGCACCCACAGGGAGAACACTGAAGCTTTCTTT; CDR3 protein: CASTHRENTEAFF
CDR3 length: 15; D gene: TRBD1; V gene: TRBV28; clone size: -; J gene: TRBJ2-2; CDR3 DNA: TGTGCCAGCACCAGACCGACAGGGGCCACCGGGGAGCTGTTTTTT; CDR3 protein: CASTRPTGATGELFF
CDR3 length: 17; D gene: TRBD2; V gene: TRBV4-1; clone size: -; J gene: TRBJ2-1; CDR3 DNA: TGCGCCAGCAGCCAAATACCAACGGGAGGTGGGGGGAATGAGCAGTTCTTC; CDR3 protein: CASSQIPTGGGGNEQFF
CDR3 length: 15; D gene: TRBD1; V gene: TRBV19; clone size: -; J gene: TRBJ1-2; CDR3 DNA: TGTGCCAGTAGGGACAGGGGGCGCGACTTGTATGGCTACACCTTC; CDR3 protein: CASRDRGRDLYGYTF
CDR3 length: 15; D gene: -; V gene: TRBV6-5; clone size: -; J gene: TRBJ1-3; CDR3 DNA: TGTGCCAGCAGTCAACGACAGGCACGAGGAAACACCATATATTTT; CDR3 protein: CASSQRQARGNTIYF
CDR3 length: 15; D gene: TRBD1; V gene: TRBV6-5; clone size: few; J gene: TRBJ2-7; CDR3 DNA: TGTGCCAGCAGTTCCTGGACAGGGGGCGCGGAGGAGCAGTACTTC; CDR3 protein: CASSSWTGGAEEQYF
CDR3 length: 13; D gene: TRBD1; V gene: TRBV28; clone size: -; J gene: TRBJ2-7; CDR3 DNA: TGTGCCAGCAGTTTATTGGGACAGCCCAAGCAGTACTTC; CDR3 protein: CASSLLGQPKQYF
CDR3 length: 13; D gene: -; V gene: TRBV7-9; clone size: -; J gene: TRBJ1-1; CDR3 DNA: TGTGCCAGCACCTCAGGTCAGGGGACTGAAGCTTTCTTT; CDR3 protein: CASTSGQGTEAFF